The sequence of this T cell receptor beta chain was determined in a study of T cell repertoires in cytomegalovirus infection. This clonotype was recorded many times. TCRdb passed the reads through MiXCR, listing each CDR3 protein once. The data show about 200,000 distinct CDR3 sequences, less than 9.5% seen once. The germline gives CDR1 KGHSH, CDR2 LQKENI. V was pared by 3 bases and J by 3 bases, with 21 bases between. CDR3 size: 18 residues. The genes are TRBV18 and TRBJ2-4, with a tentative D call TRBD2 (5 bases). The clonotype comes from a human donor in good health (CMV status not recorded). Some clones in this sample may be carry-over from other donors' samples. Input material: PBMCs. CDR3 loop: CASSPVGERPSGKNIQYF. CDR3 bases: TGTGCCAGCTCACCTGTCGGAGAGCGGCCTTCAGGCAAAAACATTCAGTACTTC.